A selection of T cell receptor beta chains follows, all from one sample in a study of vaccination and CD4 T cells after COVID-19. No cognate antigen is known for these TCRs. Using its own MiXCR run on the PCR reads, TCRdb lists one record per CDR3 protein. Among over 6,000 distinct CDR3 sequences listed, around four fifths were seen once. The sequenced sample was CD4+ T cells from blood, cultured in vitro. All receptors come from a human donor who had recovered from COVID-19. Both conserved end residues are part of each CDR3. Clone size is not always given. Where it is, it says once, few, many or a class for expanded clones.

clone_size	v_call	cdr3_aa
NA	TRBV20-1	CSARDRASEYTDTQYF
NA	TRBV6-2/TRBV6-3	CASSLSSNEQFF
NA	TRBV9	CASSVGSNSNYGYTF
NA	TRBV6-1	CASTSLADTQYF
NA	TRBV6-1	CASSHNSGRAWQFF
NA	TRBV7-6	CASSGRGTSGDPSYNEQFF
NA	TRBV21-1	CASRGGELFF
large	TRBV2	CASTPVNTEAFF
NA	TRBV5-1	CASSPETIHEQYF
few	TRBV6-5	CASSLMDSPLHF
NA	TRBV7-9	CASSFTGGWNSPLHF
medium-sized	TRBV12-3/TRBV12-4	CASSQGTGPYF
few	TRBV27	CASSSRAGNTIYF
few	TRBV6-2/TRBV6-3	CASSYDGENTEAFF
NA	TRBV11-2	CASSPTRGGNTEAFF
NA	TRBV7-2	CASSLLGTGRTDTQYF
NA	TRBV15	CATSQTPQGGYNEQFF
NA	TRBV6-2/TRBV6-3	CASSLDFPMGTQYF
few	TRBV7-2	CASSVRGSAEAFF
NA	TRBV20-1	CSAGEGIGYGYTF
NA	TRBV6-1	CASSEALTYYGYTF
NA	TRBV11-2	CASSFGSIGNQPQHF
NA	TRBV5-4	CASSPGTPSGGAFF
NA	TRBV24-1	CATSDWGQGGVDTQYF
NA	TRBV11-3	CASSLARNQPQHF
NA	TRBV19	CASSGVGRYGYGYTF
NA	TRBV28	CASSRDRVYGYTF
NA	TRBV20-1	CSAGGSDRGGNQPQHF
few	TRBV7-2	CASSYTGGGYGYTF
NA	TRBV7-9	CASSLAFGLEFNYGYTF
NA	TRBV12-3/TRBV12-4	CASSLAGNRMDFF
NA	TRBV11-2	CASSLDLSREQYF
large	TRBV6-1	CASSKGPTPGELFF
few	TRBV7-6	CASSLGSRNTGELFF
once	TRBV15	CATSRDYSGNTIYF
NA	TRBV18	CASSPPSGYEQYF
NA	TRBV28	CASSSNGISNQPQHF
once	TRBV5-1	CASSSTGGANYGYTF
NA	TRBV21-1	CASSKHARRSGNTIYF
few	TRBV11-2	CASSVLGEAGGYGEQFF
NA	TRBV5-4	CASSLGGGQRGYTF
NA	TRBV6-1	CASHQQVTGELFF
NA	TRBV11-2	CASRPPGRTNYGYTF
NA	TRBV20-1	CSASRTSGEGETQYF
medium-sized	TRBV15	CATSKFQGSPLHF
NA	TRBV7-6	CASSPRPGVGDTQYF
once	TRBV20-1	CSASDRVSNQPQHF
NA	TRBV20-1	CSATGGTGQPQHF
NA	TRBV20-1	CSAREGFGYTF
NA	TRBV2	CASSEKQGVSPLHF
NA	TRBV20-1	CSARRTGRVETDTQYF
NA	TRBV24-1	CATSDSSTIYEQYF
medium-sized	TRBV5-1	CASSLDVLGTGYTF
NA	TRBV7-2	CASSGDVNQPQHF